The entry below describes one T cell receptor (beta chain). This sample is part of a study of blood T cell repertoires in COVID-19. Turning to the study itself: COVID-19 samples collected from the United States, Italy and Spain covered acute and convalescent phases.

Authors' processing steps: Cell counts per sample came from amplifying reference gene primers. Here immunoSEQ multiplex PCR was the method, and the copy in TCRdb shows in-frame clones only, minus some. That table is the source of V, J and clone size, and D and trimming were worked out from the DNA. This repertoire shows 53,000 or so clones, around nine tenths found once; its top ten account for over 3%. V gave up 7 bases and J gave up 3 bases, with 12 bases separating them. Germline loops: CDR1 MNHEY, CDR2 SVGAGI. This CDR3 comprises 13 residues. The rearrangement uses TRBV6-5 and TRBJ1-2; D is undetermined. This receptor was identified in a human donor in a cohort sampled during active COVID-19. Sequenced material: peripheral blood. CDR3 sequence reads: CASTTGEYYGYTF. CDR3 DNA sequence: TGTGCCAGCACCACGGGAGAGTACTATGGCTACACCTTC.